This TCR beta chain was identified in a study of cytomegalovirus exposure and HLA in healthy donors listed by TCRdb under 2017. Describing the broader study: According to an earlier analysis of a few hundred of the donors, 150 million to 200 million T cells yielded some 110 million unique TCR beta sequences and roughly 280 Gb of sequence data. Roughly 310 gigabases of sequencing data and some 85 million unique TCR sequences were included in an early release covering several hundred HLA-typed donors. Among the roughly 380 genotyped donors, 75% to 90% belonged to the genetic ancestry cluster associated with self-reported Caucasian donors. The study aimed to test whether signatures of past pathogen exposure could be identified by cataloging public T cell receptors. Using immunosequencing, the study profiled T cell repertoires from some 670 subjects and related those repertoires to cytomegalovirus serostatus. A separate validation cohort of roughly 130 different subjects was used in addition to the approximately 670-subject first cohort. High-throughput TCR immunosequencing, statistical association of individual TCRs with disease status, and machine learning were combined to predict cytomegalovirus infection status. A later analysis re-analyzed previously published TCR beta repertoires from 600 to 850 donors and added high-resolution HLA genotyping to study TCR occurrence patterns. The later analysis used no new phenotypic data to find candidate immune exposures, relying instead on TCR beta sequences and their occurrence across donors. To decide whether each TCR beta V gene segment behaved as functional or pseudogenic, an earlier analysis of fewer than 750 of the donors relied on high-throughput TCR beta sequencing. Alongside the repertoire data, information on donor age, sex, ethnicity and CMV serostatus was compiled. A later genetic analysis took genome-wide SNP genotypes for about 65% of the 666 donors and used that subset as a discovery cohort. All discovery cohort repertoires had been generated on a single sequencing platform. Both class I and class II loci were covered by HLA typing, at four-digit resolution. The number of typed donors differed by locus: about 620-630 for A, B, C, DRB1 and DQB1; approximately 520 for DQA1; roughly 600 for DPA1; and around 450 for DPB1. Because of strong linkage in the cohort, five DR-DQ haplotypes were treated as single units for association and clustering. On average, approximately 250,000 unique TCR beta nucleotide sequences were sequenced per donor among some 430 genotyped donors of the cohort, with 15% to 20% of those sequences being non-productive.

The library was built by means of the immunoSEQ multiplex PCR assay. For the multiplex PCR, a mixture combining 60 forward primers for TCR Vbeta segments and 13 reverse primers for TCR Jbeta segments was used. Amplification of the CDR3 region of rearranged TCR beta genes was performed with a multiplex PCR assay on genomic DNA. The amplified TCR beta libraries were sequenced on the Illumina HiSeq System as 87-base-pair reads. Under the source paper's analysis protocol: A later analysis tallied 80 million to 95 million unique TCR beta chains across the 666 repertoires, and around 9.9 million of those chains were shared by two or more donors. Raw reads were error-corrected and collapsed into unique sequences by a nearest-neighbor algorithm in which closely related sequences were merged to remove PCR and sequencing errors. Alignment of CDR3 sequences to IMGT reference sequences was used to assign V, D and J gene segments. Each retained sequence needed at least a six-nucleotide match to both a V gene segment and a J gene segment. A rearrangement was called productive if the CDR3 had no stop codons and remained in frame with V and J, and every other rearrangement was called non-productive. CDR3 was defined according to IMGT convention as the region running from the second conserved V-encoded cysteine to the conserved J-encoded phenylalanine. The earlier analysis of roughly 590 of the donors excluded any sequence lacking an unambiguous match to a single V gene segment. In an earlier analysis of a few hundred of the donors, V segments were called functional above 56.7% productive rearrangements and were called segregating when the between-donor standard deviation exceeded 5%. To diagnose cytomegalovirus status from the catalog of TCR beta chain sequences, a statistical classification framework was built. A later analysis assigned V and J genes by comparing TCR nucleotide sequences with IMGT/GENE-DB human TR gene sequences. A later analysis assigned CDR3 sequences and most-parsimonious VDJ recombination scenarios with the TCRdist pipeline. In a later analysis, each TCR beta chain was defined by its CDR3 amino acid sequence together with its V-gene family, and reads without a unique V-gene family were excluded. As a way to deal with suspected cross-contamination and a sequencing artifact, a later analysis dropped 500 to 700 nucleotide sequences that were highly shared and had low generation probability. In a later analysis, a clonal expansion index was calculated for each public chain from normalized within-repertoire ranks of inferred template counts. Generation probabilities in a later analysis came from a VDJ recombination model fitted to out-of-frame rearrangements, and those results were checked against IGoR. In a later analysis, hypergeometric tests were used to score TCR-TCR, TCR-HLA and TCR-CMV co-occurrence, with a repertoire-size bias correction applied to TCR pairs. False discovery rates were estimated in a later analysis by permuting HLA or CMV assignments 20 times. In a later analysis, co-occurring TCRs were grouped using DBSCAN, and TCRdist sequence similarity was added for clustering within HLA-allele-positive subsets. Repertoires with fewer than 30,000 or more than 120,000 public chains, plus five repertoires with anomalous nucleotide sharing, were excluded from co-occurrence clustering. As stored in TCRdb, this immuneACCESS dataset retains in-frame rearrangements with V and J assigned. A fraction of the clones does not appear; measured against another copy, unresolved V genes explain less than half of the discrepancy, and the remainder lacks a known reason. Clonal size and the V and J genes are those of that table, whereas D and trimming came from the DNA. The sample records about 120,000 clones, 79% of which are singletons. The top ten hold 1.5% to 2.5% of the sample.

V is pared back by 8 bases and J by 0 bases, with 17 bases lying between the germline termini. The CDR3 goes from the cysteine to the phenylalanine over 16 residues. Only the CDR3 part of the read is kept: 48 bases, read in frame from the first base. Per the germline V gene (reference sequence), LNHDA is the CDR1 and SQIVND is the CDR2. Overall results and qualifications from the work: The authors suggested that the approach could potentially be generalized to other disease states and immunological phenotypes. Sequencing depth was assumed to be roughly uniform across donors in the presence/absence analyses, though that assumption may not hold. For the cohort, immune exposure information was limited to CMV serostatus. Specific HLA alleles were associated with 15,000 to 20,000 TCR beta sequences at a false discovery rate of 0.05 in a later analysis. Some IMGT-functional V segments, including TRBV6-2 and TRBV6-3, could not be distinguished by the 87-base-pair reads and were therefore excluded. The classifier was reported to diagnose cytomegalovirus status with high specificity and sensitivity in both the original cohort and the validation cohort. According to a later analysis, most CMV-associated TCR beta chains appeared to be HLA-restricted, and the HLA associations seemed to be driven largely by CMV exposure. In a later analysis, TCR association rates were found to vary across HLA loci, with the most associated TCRs seen for DRB1 alleles and the fewest for HLA-C alleles. This cohort had only TCR beta chains sequenced, and the lack of alpha or paired-chain data limited which features could be detected. Several of the top co-occurrence clusters appeared to be linked to parvovirus B19, influenza, CMV and Epstein-Barr virus, according to a later analysis. Compared with equally common non-associated chains, HLA-associated TCR beta chains in a later analysis were more clonally expanded and had lower generation probabilities. Three of the identified cytomegalovirus-associated TCR beta chains were confirmed in vitro to be specific for cytomegalovirus antigens. Linkage disequilibrium might explain the correlated functional status among segregating V segments, but an unknown experimental factor could not be excluded. Across donors, most TCR sequences were observed very rarely, whereas some public TCRs were present in many individuals. An association between a missense DCLRE1C variant and V-gene and J-gene trimming of TCR beta chains was found in a later genetic analysis and replicated in an independent cohort. In a later genetic analysis, fewer N-insertions in productive TCRs were reported among donors in an Asian-associated ancestry cluster than the roughly 640-donor mean. Assigning TCR associations to individual alleles was difficult when HLA alleles, especially DR and DQ, strongly co-occurred. A group of highly shared sequence variants was considered likely to be a technical artifact of the sequencing pipeline. A further reported finding was that TCR beta sequences accurately predicted the HLA-A and HLA-B alleles for most subjects in the first cohort. Because HLA typing was unavailable for some donors at each locus, only the typed subset was used in association tests. The study gave a list of roughly 150 TCR beta chains associated with cytomegalovirus. An earlier analysis of 587 of the donors showed that most TCR beta V segments appeared in productive rearrangements either about 87% or about 30% of the time, which broadly matched IMGT annotations. Some 16 rarely observed V segments, including chromosome 9 orphons, were excluded from the earlier analysis of approximately 500 of the donors because counts were too low.

The cohort was made up of roughly 670 healthy bone marrow donors. All cohort members were sampled while nominally healthy, although unrecorded immune exposures were likely present. The donor tested CMV seronegative, placing the donor among the roughly 400 seronegative members of the cohort. A peripheral blood sample was provided by each donor, and peripheral blood mononuclear cells were used for TCR beta sequencing. The Qiagen DNeasy Blood Extraction Kit was used to extract genomic DNA from the blood cell samples. About this clone itself: No antigen is known for it. There are no base qualities to consult, and no much larger clone falls within one base.

This clonotype was obtained from a man aged 18 to 29 in good health and CMV-seronegative. The sequenced sample consisted of PBMCs. The chain is assembled from TRBV19 and TRBJ2-1; the best D guess is TRBD2, with 6 bases matching. CDR3 protein: CASSPFTSISYNEQFF. The DNA sequence is as follows: TGTGCCAGTTCCCCCTTCACTAGCATCTCCTACAATGAGCAGTTCTTC.